The rows below give T cell receptor beta chains drawn from one sample of a study of sequential checkpoint blockade in melanoma. Sequencing used immunoSEQ multiplex PCR; TCRdb keeps in-frame clones, though not all of them. The data hold about 12,000 clones, with roughly 25% observed a single time. The sequencing used tumor tissue (inferred from file names), collected from a patient given nivolumab and ipilimumab in sequence. The receptors originated from a human donor with melanoma. Both conserved end residues are part of each CDR3. The order of the fields is V gene, clone size, J gene, D gene, CDR3 protein, CDR3 DNA. D genes are given only for firm matches. Rows give clone size only sometimes, using once, few, many, or a class for an expanded clone.

>TRBV9|large|TRBJ2-3|NA
CASSVGIGGITDTQYF
TGTGCCAGCAGCGTAGGAATAGGCGGCATCACAGATACGCAGTATTTT
>TRBV19|NA|TRBJ1-1|TRBD1
CASTVGQWNTEAFF
TGTGCCAGTACTGTGGGACAGTGGAACACTGAAGCTTTCTTT
>TRBV19|NA|TRBJ2-6|NA
CASSISTVDSGANVLTF
TGTGCCAGTAGTATTTCTACGGTCGACTCTGGGGCCAACGTCCTGACTTTC
>TRBV28|once|TRBJ2-4|NA
CASSLGDKNIQYF
TGTGCCAGCAGTTTAGGGGACAAAAACATTCAGTACTTC
>TRBV9|few|TRBJ2-6|NA
CASRRDTGANVLTF
TGTGCCAGCAGGCGGGACACCGGGGCCAACGTCCTGACTTTC
>TRBV10-2|NA|TRBJ2-5|NA
CASSGGPYHEETQYF
TGCGCCAGCAGTGGGGGCCCCTACCATGAAGAGACCCAGTACTTC
>TRBV11-3|many|TRBJ1-5|NA
CASSFGHSNQPQHF
TGTGCCAGCAGCTTCGGACACAGCAATCAGCCCCAGCATTTT
>TRBV5-1|few|TRBJ2-3|TRBD1
CASSRGTGKGTDTQYF
TGCGCCAGCAGCAGGGGGACAGGGAAGGGCACAGATACGCAGTATTTT
>TRBV6-7|few|TRBJ2-2|NA
CASSYSWELFF
TGTGCCAGCAGTTACTCGTGGGAGCTGTTTTTT
>TRBV18|NA|TRBJ1-6|NA
CASSPRTQKDSPLHF
TGTGCCAGCTCACCTCGGACACAGAAGGATTCACCCCTCCACTTT
>TRBV5-1|NA|TRBJ1-6|NA
CASSSGGGISPLHF
TGCGCCAGCAGCTCGGGCGGGGGGATTTCACCCCTCCACTTT
>TRBV1|NA|TRBJ1-1|NA
CASSQALNTEAFF
TGCGCCAGCAGCCAAGCCCTGAACACTGAAGCTTTCTTT
>TRBV10-2|NA|TRBJ1-1|NA
CASSESAGPAGLLYGTEAFF
TGCGCCAGCAGTGAGTCGGCGGGGCCCGCGGGATTACTTTACGGGACTGAAGCTTTCTTT
>TRBV6-8|many|TRBJ1-1|NA
CASSATQQGTAFF
TGTGCCAGCAGTGCCACGCAACAGGGTACGGCTTTCTTT
>TRBV6-8|few|TRBJ1-1|NA
CASKLEGGSEAFF
TGTGCCAGCAAGCTAGAAGGTGGTTCTGAAGCTTTCTTT
>TRBV18|NA|TRBJ1-2|NA
CASSLRAFYGYTF
TGTGCCAGCTCACTCAGAGCCTTCTATGGCTACACCTTC
>TRBV6-8|NA|TRBJ1-2|TRBD1
CASSYSPGTGYGYTF
TGTGCCAGCAGTTACTCCCCCGGGACAGGCTATGGCTACACCTTC
>TRBV23-1|once|TRBJ2-7|NA
CASSQNHGGLPYEQYF
TGCGCCAGCAGCCAAAACCACGGGGGCCTTCCCTACGAGCAGTACTTC
>TRBV11-3|NA|TRBJ2-5|TRBD1
CASSWGDGTGEQETQYF
TGTGCCAGCAGCTGGGGAGACGGGACAGGGGAACAAGAGACCCAGTACTTC
>TRBV28|NA|TRBJ1-2|TRBD1
CASSSSDRGPYGYTF
TGTGCCAGCAGTTCCTCTGACAGGGGGCCCTATGGCTACACCTTC
>TRBV11-3|medium-sized|TRBJ2-5|TRBD2
CASRTSGGLQETQYF
TGTGCCAGCAGGACTAGCGGGGGGTTACAAGAGACCCAGTACTTC
>TRBV14|NA|TRBJ2-3|NA
CASSQAAPSTDTQYF
TGTGCCAGCAGCCAAGCCGCCCCTAGCACAGATACGCAGTATTTT
>TRBV1|few|TRBJ2-1|NA
CASSQIPDRGDYNEQFF
TGCGCCAGCAGCCAAATCCCGGACAGGGGCGACTACAATGAGCAGTTCTTC
>TRBV6-8|NA|TRBJ2-7|TRBD1
CASRLGATGIYEQYF
TGTGCCAGCAGGTTGGGTGCGACAGGGATTTACGAGCAGTACTTC
>TRBV4-1|NA|TRBJ2-5|NA
CASSQVQRYQETQYF
TGCGCCAGCAGCCAAGTTCAGCGGTACCAAGAGACCCAGTACTTC
>TRBV27|few|TRBJ2-1|NA
CASRLKPTGNQQFF
TGTGCCAGCAGGCTTAAGCCTACAGGGAATCAGCAGTTCTTC
>TRBV11-3|NA|TRBJ1-2|NA
CASSLVGFRDTFNYGYTF
TGTGCCAGCAGCTTAGTGGGTTTCCGCGACACGTTTAACTATGGCTACACCTTC
>TRBV19|NA|TRBJ1-4|TRBD1
CASSMVPGARQGFANEKLFF
TGTGCCAGTAGTATGGTCCCCGGCGCACGACAGGGGTTCGCTAATGAAAAACTGTTTTTT
>TRBV11-3|many|TRBJ1-5|TRBD1
CASSLEAGGVQPQHF
TGTGCCAGCAGCTTGGAGGCAGGGGGCGTTCAGCCCCAGCATTTT
>TRBV5-1|NA|TRBJ1-1|NA
CASSLVGPTSEAFF
TGCGCCAGCAGCTTGGTTGGCCCAACGTCTGAAGCTTTCTTT
>TRBV6-7|NA|TRBJ1-2|TRBD1
CASRTDRGPGNYGYTF
TGTGCCAGCAGAACAGACAGGGGCCCGGGCAACTATGGCTACACCTTC
>TRBV11-3|medium-sized|TRBJ1-2|NA
CASSLRGRGGGYTF
TGTGCCAGCAGCTTAAGGGGCAGGGGAGGTGGCTACACCTTC
>TRBV28|many|TRBJ1-2|TRBD1
CASSPGTDPRYGYTF
TGTGCCAGCAGCCCCGGGACAGATCCACGCTATGGCTACACCTTC
>TRBV6-8|many|TRBJ1-6|NA
CASRSTGRNSPLHF
TGTGCCAGCAGGTCGACAGGCCGTAATTCACCCCTCCACTTT
>TRBV9|few|TRBJ1-6|NA
CASSERALYNSPLHF
TGTGCCAGCAGCGAGAGGGCACTCTATAATTCACCCCTCCACTTT
>TRBV5-1|NA|TRBJ1-1|NA
CASSLWSVTLIEAFF
TGCGCCAGCAGCTTGTGGTCCGTGACACTTATTGAAGCTTTCTTT
>TRBV11-3|medium-sized|TRBJ2-2|TRBD2
CASSFSSGDTGELFF
TGTGCCAGCAGCTTCTCTAGCGGGGATACCGGGGAGCTGTTTTTT
>TRBV11-3|NA|TRBJ2-1|TRBD2
CASSRLVWGGYNEQFF
TGTGCCAGCAGCCGCCTGGTGTGGGGGGGGTACAATGAGCAGTTCTTC
>TRBV6-8|few|TRBJ1-1|TRBD1
CASTGTGLPENTEAFF
TGTGCCAGTACCGGGACAGGCTTACCTGAGAACACTGAAGCTTTCTTT
>TRBV12-5|NA|TRBJ2-7|NA
CASTGDGYEQYF
TGTGCCAGCACCGGGGACGGATACGAGCAGTACTTC
>TRBV2|NA|TRBJ1-5|NA
CASSSTESNQPQHF
TGTGCCAGCAGCTCGACGGAGAGCAATCAGCCCCAGCATTTT
>TRBV15|NA|TRBJ2-7|NA
CATSRWGGYPGGCEQYF
TGTGCCACCAGCAGGTGGGGGGGCTACCCCGGCGGTTGCGAGCAGTACTTC
>TRBV6-8|NA|TRBJ1-2|NA
CASSYVGRTVDGYTF
TGTGCCAGCAGTTATGTGGGCCGGACAGTAGATGGCTACACCTTC
>TRBV25-1|NA|TRBJ1-1|NA
CASSEQIGTEAFF
TGTGCCAGCAGTGAACAGATTGGCACTGAAGCTTTCTTT
>TRBV11-3|few|TRBJ2-5|NA
CASSTGLRAHETQYF
TGTGCCAGCAGCACAGGACTCCGGGCCCACGAGACCCAGTACTTC
>TRBV6-8|medium-sized|TRBJ2-2|NA
CASIFRGGELFF
TGTGCCAGTATATTCAGGGGCGGGGAGCTGTTTTTT
>TRBV5-1|NA|TRBJ1-6|TRBD1
CASSTTGWWNSPLHF
TGCGCCAGCAGCACGACAGGGTGGTGGAATTCACCCCTCCACTTT
>TRBV11-3|many|TRBJ2-3|TRBD2
CASSPRAGGTDTQYF
TGTGCCAGCAGCCCTCGGGCGGGGGGCACAGATACGCAGTATTTT
>TRBV11-3|NA|TRBJ2-3|NA
CASSFFPDSDTQYF
TGTGCCAGCAGCTTCTTTCCGGACTCAGATACGCAGTATTTT